Shown below are 18 T cell receptor beta chains from a single sample sequenced in a study of cytomegalovirus exposure and HLA in healthy donors. In the PCR, 60 Vbeta and 13 Jbeta primers were used. Sequencing used immunoSEQ multiplex PCR; TCRdb keeps in-frame clones, though not all of them. The data contain 150,000 or so clones, 84% of them singletons. The sample taken for sequencing was PBMCs. These TCRs come from a man under 40 in good health and CMV-seronegative.

The chain recombines TRBV11-2 with TRBJ2-7, with 12 bases lining up with TRBD2. The V gene's germline CDR1 is SGHAT and CDR2 FQNNGV. The CDR3 sequence is 14 residues long. Unmatched junction bases numbered 1, after V lost 6 bases and J lost 1 base. The chain's CDR3 is CASRLAGGSYEQYF. The CDR3 DNA follows: TGTGCCAGCAGACTAGCGGGAGGATCCTACGAGCAGTACTTC. The variable domain in full, with the rest retrieved from reference TRBV11-2 and TRBJ2-7, is EAGVAQSPRYKIIEKRQSVAFWCNPISGHATLYWYQQILGQGPKLLIQFQNNGVVDDSQLPKDRFSAERLKGVDSTLKIQPAKLEDSAVYLCASRLAGGSYEQYFGPGTRLTVT.

The gene calls are TRBV7-9 and TRBJ2-7; 15 nucleotides align to TRBD2. The trim removed 1 base at V and 5 bases at J, leaving 3 bases unmatched. Germline V gene sequence: CDR1 SEHNR, CDR2 FQNEAQ (reference sequence). The length of the CDR3 is 16 residues. CDR3 sequence: CASSLGTSGGADEQYF. CDR3 coding DNA: TGTGCCAGCAGCTTAGGGACTAGCGGGGGGGCGGACGAGCAGTACTTC.

The J gene is TRBJ2-4, the V gene TRBV2, with TRBD2 as a possible D gene (6 bases). Trimming took 5 bases from V and 1 from J, leaving 12 bases between them. The CDR3 runs to 15 residues. Germline V gives CDR1 SNHLY, CDR2 FYNNEI. CDR3 DNA: TGTGCCAGCAGTAAGGACGGGGGTGCCAAAAACATTCAGTACTTC. Translated, it gives CASSKDGGAKNIQYF.

The J gene is TRBJ1-1, the V gene TRBV7-8; no firm D call. The CDR3 is 15 amino acids. Germline CDR1 reads SGHVS; CDR2 reads FQNEAQ. Trimming pared 5 bases from V and 5 bases from J, leaving 18 bases between. CDR3 in DNA: TGTGCCAGCAGCCCCGGGAGGGTGACCAGTACTGAAGCTTTCTTT. This sequence encodes CASSPGRVTSTEAFF.

The chain combines TRBV6-5 with TRBJ2-1; D is possibly TRBD2 (6 bases). The CDR3 runs 13 residues. V was trimmed by 5 bases and J by 3 bases, leaving 8 bases between them. Germline V CDR1 and CDR2: MNHEY, SVGAGI. In DNA form, the CDR3 reads TGTGCCAGCAGTGCGGGACGCTACAATGAGCAGTTCTTC. This encodes CASSAGRYNEQFF.

The chain couples TRBV21-1 to TRBJ2-1; the table gives TRBD1 as D, unverified against the DNA. TRBV21-1 is marked as a pseudogene. CDR3 length: 14 residues. CDR3 in DNA: TGTGCCAGCAGCCCACGACAGGGGGACAATGAGCAGTTCTTC. Encoded protein: CASSPRQGDNEQFF.

This sequence joins TRBV30 and TRBJ1-6; weak D call: TRBD1 (6 bases). The germline V and J ends were trimmed by 4 bases and 1 base, with 11 bases remaining between them. The CDR3 spans 15 residues. Germline V gives CDR1 GTSNPN, CDR2 SVGIG (reference sequence). The DNA of the CDR3 is TGTGCCTGGATGAAGACAGGTTCCTATAATTCACCCCTCCACTTT. It specifies CAWMKTGSYNSPLHF.

This clone has a count of ten or more. The chain employs TRBV6-1 and TRBJ2-7; 7 nucleotides agree with TRBD1. The J segment lost 4 bases and the V segment lost 4 bases, leaving 16 bases of the junction unmatched. Per the germline V gene, CDR1 is MNHNS and CDR2 is SASEGT. The CDR3 is made up of 17 amino acids. CDR3 in amino acids: CASSVKRGTVGKYEQYF. As DNA, the CDR3 is TGTGCCAGCAGTGTCAAACGAGGGACAGTGGGGAAATACGAGCAGTACTTC.

CDR3: CASSLTDGTDTQYF. The CDR3 DNA follows: TGCGCCAGCAGCTTGACAGATGGTACAGATACGCAGTATTTT. The V and J genes are TRBV5-1 and TRBJ2-3; D is ambiguous. CDR1 and CDR2 (germline): SGHRS, YFSETQ. CDR3 size: 14 residues. Trimming removed 1 base from V and 3 bases from J, with 9 bases in between.

This chain connects TRBV12-1 to TRBJ2-7; the table's D gene call, TRBD1, was not cross checked with the DNA. TRBV12-1 is termed a pseudogene. The CDR3 is 14 amino acids. CDR3 nucleotide sequence: TGTGCCAGCAGCTTTTTGGGGGCCCTTCTCGAGCAGTACTTC. Its translation: CASSFLGALLEQYF.

This chain links TRBV5-1 with TRBJ2-1; tentatively, D is TRBD1 (7 bases). Germline CDR1 and CDR2: SGHRS and YFSETQ. V lost 4 bases to trimming and J lost 9 bases, with 17 bases between them. The CDR3 length is 14 residues. CDR3 sequence (DNA): TGCGCCAGCAGCCAGCCGGAGGGGGCCGGTGAGCAGTTCTTC. Its protein is CASSQPEGAGEQFF.

V usage is TRBV4-1 and J usage is TRBJ2-3, with D perhaps TRBD1 (6 bases). Trimming pared 0 bases from V and 6 bases from J, leaving 16 bases between. CDR3 size: 16 residues. Germline V gives CDR1 MGHRA, CDR2 YSYEKL. The CDR3 sequence: CASSQDNRAGFDTQYF. CDR3 DNA: TGCGCCAGCAGCCAAGATAACAGGGCCGGCTTTGATACGCAGTATTTT.

The rearrangement uses TRBV28 and TRBJ1-4; D not certain. The V end lost 1 base, the J end lost 6 bases, and 9 bases lay between the germline ends. The CDR3 has 14 amino acids. Germline V gene lookup returns CDR1 MDHEN and CDR2 SYDVKM. The CDR3 loop is CASSLSGFDEKLFF. The CDR3 nucleotides are TGTGCCAGCAGTTTATCGGGGTTCGATGAAAAACTGTTTTTT.

The rearrangement joins TRBV5-8 to TRBJ2-5, with TRBD2 matching over 9 bases. The ends lost 0 bases at V and 1 base at J; junction bases unmatched: 4. The CDR3 spans 16 residues. In germline, CDR1 is SGHTS, CDR2 YDEGEE. The CDR3 DNA is TGTGCCAGCAGCTTGGTTGGCGGGGGGGTCCAAGAGACCCAGTACTTC. It yields the protein CASSLVGGGVQETQYF.

This clone was seen just once. The CDR3 here is CASSQGKGYSYEQYF. In DNA form, the CDR3 reads TGTGCCAGCTCCCAGGGCAAAGGGTACTCCTACGAGCAGTACTTC. The genes are TRBV18 and TRBJ2-7; tentatively, D is TRBD1 (5 bases). V lost 6 bases to trimming and J lost 0 bases, with 15 bases between them. The CDR3 is made up of 15 amino acids. The germline gives CDR1 KGHSH, CDR2 LQKENI.

This rearrangement joins TRBV5-4 to TRBJ2-7; a weak D match, TRBD1 (6 bases). The CDR3 runs to 14 residues. V was pared by 7 bases and J by 4 bases, with 18 bases between. The germline CDR1 and CDR2 sequences are SGHNT and YYREEE (reference sequence). CDR3 in DNA: TGTGCCAGCGGGGGTCAGGGGAATTCATACGAGCAGTACTTC. Amino acid sequence: CASGGQGNSYEQYF.

The V and J genes are TRBV4-1 and TRBJ1-4; D not resolved. Trimming shortened V by 4 bases and J by 0 bases, and 9 bases separated the two germline ends. CDR3 size: 15 residues. Germline V gives CDR1 MGHRA, CDR2 YSYEKL. The CDR3 loop reads CASSRDPATNEKLFF. In nucleotides, the CDR3 is TGCGCCAGCAGCCGAGACCCTGCAACTAATGAAAAACTGTTTTTT.

The rearrangement joins TRBV5-1 to TRBJ2-7; the match to TRBD1 covers 9 bases. The CDR3 totals 14 residues. CDR1 is SGHRS, CDR2 YFSETQ, per germline. The ends lost 6 bases at V and 7 bases at J; junction bases unmatched: 11. This CDR3 reads CASTRDRAPLEQYF. The DNA of the CDR3 is TGCGCCAGCACCCGGGACAGGGCCCCCTTAGAGCAGTACTTC.